The following is a T cell receptor (beta chain) sequence with its context. The CDR3 is made up of 16 amino acids. In germline, CDR1 is LGHDT, CDR2 YNNKEL (reference sequence). V was pared by 3 bases and J by 2 bases, with 4 bases of the junction left unmatched. Peripheral blood CD8+ and CD4+ T cells were profiled by TCR beta sequencing. Isolation of CD8+ and CD4+ T cells was performed negatively, whereas enrichment of TEMRA cells was done by FACS. The data originate from a study of CD8 T cells in Susac syndrome. RNA amounts of about 0.45 to 1 ug underwent reverse transcription with random hexamers. Multiplex PCR with immunoSEQ amplified the TCR beta CDR3 across 54 Vbeta and 13 Jbeta. MiXCR, run by TCRdb on the immunoSEQ multiplex PCR reads, gives a single entry per CDR3 protein. The sample records about 120,000 distinct CDR3 sequences, 85% to 95% being singletons.

This chain joins TRBV3-1 and TRBJ1-5; 10 bases align to TRBD1. Sequencing was performed on CD8+ T cells from PBMCs. The TCR sequence derives from a human donor in good health. In nucleotides, the CDR3 is TGTGCCAGCAGCCAGGCCGGGACAGGGGGCAATCAGCCCCAGCATTTT. Protein: CASSQAGTGGNQPQHF.